Each of the 22 T cell receptor beta chains below was sequenced from the same sample in a study of blood T cell repertoires in COVID-19. The data were produced by immunoSEQ multiplex PCR, yet TCRdb's version contains in-frame clones alone and is incomplete. The sample carries 390,000 or so clones, around 87% recorded once. The sequencing sample was made of PBMCs or T cells enriched from blood (not recorded which). All receptors derive from a man between 18 and 35 years old who had recovered from COVID-19.

The chain joins TRBV6-6 to TRBJ1-1, with 9 nucleotides matching TRBD1. The CDR3 runs 16 residues. The V and J ends lost 6 bases and 5 bases, in that order; junction bases with no gene match: 13. CDR1 and CDR2 from the germline V gene are MNHNY and SVGAGI (reference sequence). This chain's CDR3 is CASSKTTGGATTEAFF. The CDR3 region has the DNA TGTGCCAGCAGCAAAACGACAGGGGGAGCGACGACTGAAGCTTTCTTT.

This clone was detected once. The chain combines TRBV4-2 with TRBJ2-1, with D possibly TRBD1 on 5 matching bases. This CDR3 spans 16 amino acids. V was shortened by 5 bases and J by 3 bases, with 17 bases between the two germline ends. The germline gives CDR1 LGHNA, CDR2 YNFKEQ. In DNA, the CDR3 is TGTGCCAGCAGCACCCGGGTGGGGCCCCGCTACAATGAGCAGTTCTTC. This codes for CASSTRVGPRYNEQFF.

The V call is TRBV28, the J call TRBJ2-2; D possibly corresponds to TRBD1 (5 bases). Germline CDR1 reads MDHEN; CDR2 reads SYDVKM. The CDR3 is 20 residues long. The V end lost 5 bases, the J end lost 6 bases, and 31 bases lay between the germline ends. The CDR3 nucleotides are TGTGCCAGCAGTCCAATCAAAGGGGTCGGTTTTGCTGGATTTTCCGGGGAGCTGTTTTTT. Translation gives CASSPIKGVGFAGFSGELFF.

The rearrangement joins TRBV4-1 to TRBJ2-1, with TRBD2 matching over 12 bases. The CDR3 runs 16 residues. With V trimmed by 3 bases and J by 2 bases, 2 bases remained unmatched. CDR1 MGHRA and CDR2 YSYEKL come from the germline V gene. The CDR3 DNA follows: TGCGCCAGCAGCCACCCTAGCGGGGGGGCCTACAATGAGCAGTTCTTC. Its translation is CASSHPSGGAYNEQFF.

V and J are TRBV6-5 and TRBJ2-5; 9 nucleotides line up with TRBD1. Losses at the gene ends were 10 bases for V and 5 bases for J; bases not matched to a gene: 14. This CDR3 has 15 residues. Germline V lookup: CDR1 MNHEY, CDR2 SVGAGI. The CDR3 DNA reads as TGTGCCACCAAAATCCGGGACAGGGAGTTGGAGACCCAGTACTTC. This translates into CATKIRDRELETQYF.

The chain links TRBV27 to TRBJ1-6; 7 bases align to TRBD1. This CDR3 has 15 amino acids. Germline loops: CDR1 MNHEY, CDR2 SMNVEV (reference sequence). V lost 0 bases and J lost 7; bases outside the gene matches: 3. The CDR3 loop is CASSLSQDRNSPLHF. In DNA, the CDR3 is TGTGCCAGCAGTTTATCGCAGGACAGGAATTCACCCCTCCACTTT.

The rearrangement uses TRBV7-8 and TRBJ2-1; D is possibly TRBD2 (6 bases). The CDR3 extends over 16 amino acids. Germline values: CDR1 SGHVS, CDR2 FQNEAQ. Trimming left V 5 bases short and J 3 bases short, with 17 bases between. CDR3 DNA: TGTGCCAGCAGCCGAACCAGCGGAGGGATCTACAATGAGCAGTTCTTC. It encodes CASSRTSGGIYNEQFF. Full variable domain (outside the CDR3, taken from reference TRBV7-8 and TRBJ2-1): GAGVSQSPRYKVAKRGQDVALRCDPISGHVSLFWYQQALGQGPEFLTYFQNEAQLDKSGLPSDRFFAERPEGSVSTLKIQRTQQEDSAVYLCASSRTSGGIYNEQFFGPGTRLTVL.

The chain is built from TRBV7-7 and TRBJ2-5; 13 bases map to TRBD2. The J segment lost 2 bases and the V segment lost 5 bases, leaving 8 bases of the junction unmatched. Germline V gene data show CDR1 as SSHAT and CDR2 as FNYEAQ (reference sequence). The CDR3 loop spans 17 amino acids. CDR3 sequence reads: CASSPGRTSGGQETQYF. In DNA, the CDR3 is TGTGCCAGCAGCCCAGGAAGGACTAGCGGGGGACAAGAGACCCAGTACTTC.

The chain couples TRBV12-5 to TRBJ2-1, with no clear D. Per the germline V gene, CDR1 is LGHNT and CDR2 is FRNRAP. This CDR3 is 13 amino acids long. V lost 5 bases and J 10 bases, leaving 15 bases between the germline ends. The CDR3 loop is CASGLLDKSEQFF. CDR3 DNA: TGTGCTAGTGGTCTGCTAGATAAAAGCGAGCAGTTCTTC.

The chain joins TRBV11-3 to TRBJ2-3, with 14 bases aligning to TRBD2. V was clipped by 6 bases and J by 4 bases; unmatched bases: 6. The CDR3 spans 16 residues. The germline V gene encodes CDR1 SGHNT and CDR2 YENEEA. CDR3 sequence reads: CASSPGLAGASDTQYF. The CDR3 coding sequence is TGTGCCAGCAGTCCGGGACTAGCGGGGGCCTCAGATACGCAGTATTTT.

V and J are TRBV28 and TRBJ2-4, with TRBD2 as a possible D gene (6 bases). The CDR3 is 16 residues long. Looked up from germline, CDR1 is MDHEN and CDR2 is SYDVKM. Trimming cost V 5 bases and J 0 bases, with 14 bases left between them. The CDR3 reads CASSQGLLLAKNIQYF. The CDR3 coding sequence is TGTGCCAGCAGTCAGGGACTGTTACTAGCCAAAAACATTCAGTACTTC.

The CDR3 DNA reads TGTGCCAGCAGTCTGAGAGGCGGGTTCTATGGCTACACCTTC. Its translation: CASSLRGGFYGYTF. J is TRBJ1-2 and V is TRBV5-6; no clear D gene. The germline V gene encodes CDR1 SGHDT and CDR2 YYEEEE. The CDR3 extends over 14 amino acids. With 5 bases removed from V and 4 bases from J, the gap between germline ends came to 15 bases.

V and J are TRBV5-1 and TRBJ1-1, with 7 positions matching TRBD1. V lost 3 bases and J lost 1; bases outside the gene matches: 3. Germline V lookup: CDR1 SGHRS, CDR2 YFSETQ. The CDR3 extends over 14 amino acids. Written as DNA, the CDR3 is TGCGCCAGCAGCTGGGACAGTGGGAACACTGAAGCTTTCTTT. It encodes CASSWDSGNTEAFF.

This rearrangement joins TRBV27 to TRBJ2-7, with unresolved D. With 2 bases removed from V and 3 bases from J, the gap between germline ends came to 11 bases. Germline V lookup: CDR1 MNHEY, CDR2 SMNVEV (reference sequence). The length of the CDR3 is 14 residues. This CDR3 reads CASSLRLQSYEQYF. In DNA form, the CDR3 reads TGTGCCAGCAGTTTAAGACTTCAGAGCTACGAGCAGTACTTC.

The V and J genes are TRBV4-2 and TRBJ1-1; 11 positions match TRBD1. The CDR3 spans 19 residues. Per germline, CDR1 LGHNA and CDR2 YNFKEQ. Trimming cost V 1 base and J 5 bases; bases outside gene matches: 15. The CDR3 region has the DNA TGTGCCAGCAGCCAAGGCTGGACAGGGGGCGTTTCGAGTAGGACTGAAGCTTTCTTT. Residues: CASSQGWTGGVSSRTEAFF.

The chain employs TRBV7-9 and TRBJ1-6, with 8 nucleotides matching TRBD1. Germline V gene lookup returns CDR1 SEHNR and CDR2 FQNEAQ (reference sequence). The J segment lost 0 bases and the V segment lost 1 base, leaving 5 bases of the junction unmatched. The length of the CDR3 is 18 residues. The CDR3 DNA is TGTGCCAGCAGCTTAGTACGGACAGGGCCCTCCTATAATTCACCCCTCCACTTT. Translated, it gives CASSLVRTGPSYNSPLHF.

The J gene is TRBJ2-1, the V gene TRBV7-6, with TRBD1 matching 10 bases. Germline CDR1 reads SGHVS; CDR2 reads FNYEAQ. J was trimmed by 3 bases and V by 5 bases; bases with no gene match: 4. The CDR3 has 15 amino acids. CDR3 sequence: CASSPGQGFYNEQFF. The CDR3 DNA reads TGTGCCAGCAGCCCGGGACAGGGGTTCTACAATGAGCAGTTCTTC.

The CDR3 nucleotides are TGTGCCAGCAGCTCCCCTAGCGGGAGGGCTCAAGAGACCCAGTACTTC. Translated: CASSSPSGRAQETQYF. The gene calls are TRBV7-9 and TRBJ2-5; TRBD2 agrees at 12 bases. V was pared by 4 bases and J by 2 bases, with 5 bases of the junction left unmatched. The CDR3 consists of 16 residues. Germline lookup yields CDR1 SEHNR and CDR2 FQNEAQ (reference sequence). The full variable domain, completed using reference TRBV7-9 and TRBJ2-5, is DTGVSQNPRHKITKRGQNVTFRCDPISEHNRLYWYRQTLGQGPEFLTYFQNEAQLEKSRLLSDRFSAERPKGSFSTLEIQRTEQGDSAMYLCASSSPSGRAQETQYFGPGTRLLVL.

The chain uses TRBV29-1 and TRBJ2-3; 8 positions agree with TRBD1. CDR3 size: 14 residues. With V trimmed by 4 bases and J by 2 bases, 5 bases remained unmatched. Germline CDR1 SQVTM, CDR2 ANQGSEA. CDR3 nucleotide sequence: TGCAGCGTTGGAGGACAGGGATTCACAGATACGCAGTATTTT. It encodes CSVGGQGFTDTQYF.

This clone was counted once. Other DNA sequences from this sample encode an identical CDR3 as well. This chain joins TRBV3-1 (or the pseudogene TRBV3-2) and TRBJ2-7; weak D call: TRBD1 (6 bases). Trimming shortened V by 2 bases and J by 1 base, and 6 bases separated the two germline ends. Germline V lookup: CDR1 LGHDT, CDR2 YNNKEL (reference sequence). This CDR3 has 13 amino acids. CDR3 in amino acids: CASSQRGSYEQYF. CDR3 bases: TGTGCCAGCAGCCAAAGGGGGTCCTACGAGCAGTACTTC.

V gene TRBV9 combines with J gene TRBJ2-7; no firm D call. In germline, CDR1 is SGDLS, CDR2 YYNGEE. The CDR3 covers 14 residues. V was clipped by 4 bases and J by 0 bases, with 11 bases between them. The CDR3 loop is CASSPQQSSYEQYF. CDR3 in DNA: TGTGCCAGCAGCCCACAACAGAGCTCCTACGAGCAGTACTTC.

In this sample, this clone turned up once. The chain carries TRBV6-1 and TRBJ2-1, with 13 bases aligning to TRBD2. CDR1 is MNHNS, CDR2 SASEGT, per germline. V dropped 3 bases and J dropped 5; count of bases not matched to a gene: 1. This CDR3 is built from 15 residues. The CDR3 reads CASSEGTSGDNEQFF. The CDR3 DNA sequence: TGTGCCAGCAGTGAGGGGACTAGCGGGGACAATGAGCAGTTCTTC.